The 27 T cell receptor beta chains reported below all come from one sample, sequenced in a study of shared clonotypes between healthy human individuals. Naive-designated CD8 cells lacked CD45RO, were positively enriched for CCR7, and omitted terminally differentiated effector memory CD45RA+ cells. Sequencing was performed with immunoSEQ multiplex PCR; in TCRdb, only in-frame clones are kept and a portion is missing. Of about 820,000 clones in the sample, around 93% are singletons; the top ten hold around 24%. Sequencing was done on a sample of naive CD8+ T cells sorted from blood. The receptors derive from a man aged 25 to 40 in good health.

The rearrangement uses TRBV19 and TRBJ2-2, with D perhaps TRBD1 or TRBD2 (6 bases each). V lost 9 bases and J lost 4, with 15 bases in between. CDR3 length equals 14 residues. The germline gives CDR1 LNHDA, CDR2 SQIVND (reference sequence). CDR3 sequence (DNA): TGTGCCAGCCACAGGGACTGGGGCACCGGGGAGCTGTTTTTT. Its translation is CASHRDWGTGELFF.

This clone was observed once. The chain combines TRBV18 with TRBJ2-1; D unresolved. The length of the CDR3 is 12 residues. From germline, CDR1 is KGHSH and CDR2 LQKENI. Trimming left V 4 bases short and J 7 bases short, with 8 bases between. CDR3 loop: CASSQWGNEQFF. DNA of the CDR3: TGTGCCAGCTCACAATGGGGAAATGAGCAGTTCTTC.

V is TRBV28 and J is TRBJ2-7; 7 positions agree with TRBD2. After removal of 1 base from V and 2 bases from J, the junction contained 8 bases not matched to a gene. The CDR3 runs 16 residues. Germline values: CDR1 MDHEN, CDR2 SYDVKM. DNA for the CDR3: TGTGCCAGCAGTTTATTTGGCGGGAGTTCGGCCTACGAGCAGTACTTC. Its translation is CASSLFGGSSAYEQYF.

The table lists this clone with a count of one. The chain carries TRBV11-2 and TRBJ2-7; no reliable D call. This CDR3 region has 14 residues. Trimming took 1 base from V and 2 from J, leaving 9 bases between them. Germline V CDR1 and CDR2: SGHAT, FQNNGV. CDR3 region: CASSLVNTPYEQYF. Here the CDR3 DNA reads TGTGCCAGCAGCTTAGTAAACACCCCCTACGAGCAGTACTTC.

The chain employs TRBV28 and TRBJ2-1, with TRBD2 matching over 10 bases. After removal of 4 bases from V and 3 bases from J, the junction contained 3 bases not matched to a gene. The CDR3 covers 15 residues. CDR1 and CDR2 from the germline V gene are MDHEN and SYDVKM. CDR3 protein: CASSWTSGNYNEQFF. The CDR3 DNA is TGTGCCAGCAGTTGGACTAGCGGAAACTACAATGAGCAGTTCTTC.

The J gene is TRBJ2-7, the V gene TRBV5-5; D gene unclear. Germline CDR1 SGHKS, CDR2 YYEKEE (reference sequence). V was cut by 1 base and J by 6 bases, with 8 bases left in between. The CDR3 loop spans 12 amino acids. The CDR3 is CASSLSGVEQYF. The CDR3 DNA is TGTGCCAGCAGCTTGTCAGGCGTCGAGCAGTACTTC.

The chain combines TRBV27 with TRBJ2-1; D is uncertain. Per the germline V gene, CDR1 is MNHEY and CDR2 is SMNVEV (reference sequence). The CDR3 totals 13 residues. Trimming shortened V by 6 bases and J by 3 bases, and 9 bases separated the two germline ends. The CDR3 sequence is CASRPGNYNEQFF. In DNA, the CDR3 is TGTGCCAGCAGACCGGGTAACTACAATGAGCAGTTCTTC.

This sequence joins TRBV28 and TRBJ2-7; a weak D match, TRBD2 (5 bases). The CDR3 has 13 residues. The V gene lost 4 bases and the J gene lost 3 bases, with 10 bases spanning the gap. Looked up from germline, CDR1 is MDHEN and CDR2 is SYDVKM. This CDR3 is CASSSGIFYEQYF. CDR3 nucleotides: TGTGCCAGCAGTTCCGGGATTTTCTACGAGCAGTACTTC.

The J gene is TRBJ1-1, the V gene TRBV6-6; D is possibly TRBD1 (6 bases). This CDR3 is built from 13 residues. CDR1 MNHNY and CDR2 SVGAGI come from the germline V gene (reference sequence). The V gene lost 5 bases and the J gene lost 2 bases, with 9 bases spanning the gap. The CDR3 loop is CASSTGTNTEAFF. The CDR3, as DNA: TGTGCCAGCAGTACAGGGACTAACACTGAAGCTTTCTTT.

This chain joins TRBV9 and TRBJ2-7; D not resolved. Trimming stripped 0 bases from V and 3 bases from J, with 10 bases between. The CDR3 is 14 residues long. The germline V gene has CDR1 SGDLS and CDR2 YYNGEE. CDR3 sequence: CASSVGGEDYEQYF. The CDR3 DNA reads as TGTGCCAGCAGCGTAGGCGGAGAGGACTACGAGCAGTACTTC.

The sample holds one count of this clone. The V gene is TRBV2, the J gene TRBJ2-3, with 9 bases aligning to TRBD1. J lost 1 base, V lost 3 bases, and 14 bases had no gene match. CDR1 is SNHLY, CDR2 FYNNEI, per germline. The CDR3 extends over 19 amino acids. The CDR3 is CASSEFNGDRDLGTDTQYF. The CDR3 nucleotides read TGTGCCAGCAGTGAGTTTAATGGGGACAGGGATTTGGGCACAGATACGCAGTATTTT.

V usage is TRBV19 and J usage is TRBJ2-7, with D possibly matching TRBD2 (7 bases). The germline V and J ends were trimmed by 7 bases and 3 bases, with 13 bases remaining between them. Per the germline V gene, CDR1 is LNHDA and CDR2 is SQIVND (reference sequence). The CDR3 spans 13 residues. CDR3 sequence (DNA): TGTGCCAGTAATCCGGGGGGCCACTACGAGCAGTACTTC. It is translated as CASNPGGHYEQYF.

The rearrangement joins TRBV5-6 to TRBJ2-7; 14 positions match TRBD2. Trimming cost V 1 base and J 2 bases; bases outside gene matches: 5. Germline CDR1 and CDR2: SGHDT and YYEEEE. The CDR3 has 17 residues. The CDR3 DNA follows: TGTGCCAGCAGCTTGACACCGGGACTAGCGGGGGCCTACGAGCAGTACTTC. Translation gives CASSLTPGLAGAYEQYF.

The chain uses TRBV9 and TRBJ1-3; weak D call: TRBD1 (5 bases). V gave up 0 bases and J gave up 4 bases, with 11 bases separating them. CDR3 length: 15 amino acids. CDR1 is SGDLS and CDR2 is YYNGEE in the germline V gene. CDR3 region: CASSVEGARGNTIYF. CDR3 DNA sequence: TGTGCCAGCAGCGTAGAAGGGGCAAGGGGAAACACCATATATTTT.

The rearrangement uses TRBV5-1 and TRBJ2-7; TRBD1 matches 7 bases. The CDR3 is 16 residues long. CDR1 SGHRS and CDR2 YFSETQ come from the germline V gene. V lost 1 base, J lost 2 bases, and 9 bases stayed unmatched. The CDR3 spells CASSLSETGIAYEQYF. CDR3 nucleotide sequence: TGCGCCAGCAGCTTGTCTGAGACAGGGATTGCCTACGAGCAGTACTTC.

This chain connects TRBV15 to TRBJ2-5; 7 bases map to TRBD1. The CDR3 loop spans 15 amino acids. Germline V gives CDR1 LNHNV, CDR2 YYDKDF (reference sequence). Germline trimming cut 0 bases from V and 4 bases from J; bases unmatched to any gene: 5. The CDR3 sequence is CATSRDLGGVETQYF. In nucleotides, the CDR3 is TGTGCCACCAGCAGAGACCTAGGGGGCGTAGAGACCCAGTACTTC.

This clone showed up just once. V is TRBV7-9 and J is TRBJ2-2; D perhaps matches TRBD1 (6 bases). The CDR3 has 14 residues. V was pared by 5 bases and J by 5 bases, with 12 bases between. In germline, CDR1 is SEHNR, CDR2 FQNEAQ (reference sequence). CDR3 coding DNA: TGTGCCAGCAGCGTACCTACAGGGACCGGGGAGCTGTTTTTT. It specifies CASSVPTGTGELFF.

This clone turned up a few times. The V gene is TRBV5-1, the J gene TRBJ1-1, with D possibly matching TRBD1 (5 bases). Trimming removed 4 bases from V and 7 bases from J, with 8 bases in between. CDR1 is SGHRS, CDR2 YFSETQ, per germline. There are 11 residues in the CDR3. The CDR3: CASSHGGEAFF. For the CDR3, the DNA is TGCGCCAGCAGCCATGGGGGTGAAGCTTTCTTT.

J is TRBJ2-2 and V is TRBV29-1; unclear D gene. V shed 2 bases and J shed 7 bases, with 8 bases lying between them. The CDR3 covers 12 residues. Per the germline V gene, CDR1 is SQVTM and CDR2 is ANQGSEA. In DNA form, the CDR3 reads TGCAGCGTTGAAAAATCTCACGGGGAGCTGTTTTTT. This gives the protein CSVEKSHGELFF.

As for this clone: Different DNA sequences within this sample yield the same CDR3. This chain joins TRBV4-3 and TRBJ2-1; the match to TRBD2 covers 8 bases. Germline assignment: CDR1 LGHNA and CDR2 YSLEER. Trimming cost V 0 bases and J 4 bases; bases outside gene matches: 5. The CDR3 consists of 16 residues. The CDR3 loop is CASSQEGLAGYNEQFF. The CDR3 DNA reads TGCGCCAGCAGCCAAGAAGGCCTAGCGGGTTACAATGAGCAGTTCTTC.

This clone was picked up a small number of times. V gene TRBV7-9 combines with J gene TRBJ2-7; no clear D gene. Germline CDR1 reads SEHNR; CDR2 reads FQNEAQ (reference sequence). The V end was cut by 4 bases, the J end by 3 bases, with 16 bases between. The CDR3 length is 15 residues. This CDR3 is CASSSTFGPYYEQYF. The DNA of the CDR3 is TGTGCCAGCAGCTCTACCTTCGGACCTTACTACGAGCAGTACTTC.

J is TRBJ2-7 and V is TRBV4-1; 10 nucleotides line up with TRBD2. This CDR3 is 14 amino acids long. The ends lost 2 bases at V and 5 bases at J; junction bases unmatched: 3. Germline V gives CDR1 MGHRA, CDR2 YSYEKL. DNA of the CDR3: TGCGCCAGCAGCCAACTAGCGGGAGCTCACGAGCAGTACTTC. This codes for CASSQLAGAHEQYF.

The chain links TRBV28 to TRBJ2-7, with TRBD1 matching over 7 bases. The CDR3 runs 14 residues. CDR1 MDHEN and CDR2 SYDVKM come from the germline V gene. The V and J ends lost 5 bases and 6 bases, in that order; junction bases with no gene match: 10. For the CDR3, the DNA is TGTGCCAGCAGTCTCACCGGGACAGTGGCCGAGCAGTACTTC. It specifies CASSLTGTVAEQYF.

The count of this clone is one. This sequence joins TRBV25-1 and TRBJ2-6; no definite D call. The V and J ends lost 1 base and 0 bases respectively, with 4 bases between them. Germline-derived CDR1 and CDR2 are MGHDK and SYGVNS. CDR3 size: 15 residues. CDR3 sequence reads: CASSEFGSGANVLTF. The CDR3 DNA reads TGTGCCAGCAGTGAATTTGGCTCTGGGGCCAACGTCCTGACTTTC.

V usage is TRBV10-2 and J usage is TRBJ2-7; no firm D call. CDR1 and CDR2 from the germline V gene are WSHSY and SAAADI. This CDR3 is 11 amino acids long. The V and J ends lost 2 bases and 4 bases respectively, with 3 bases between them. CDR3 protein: CASSERYEQYF. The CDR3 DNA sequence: TGCGCCAGCAGTGAGCGGTACGAGCAGTACTTC.

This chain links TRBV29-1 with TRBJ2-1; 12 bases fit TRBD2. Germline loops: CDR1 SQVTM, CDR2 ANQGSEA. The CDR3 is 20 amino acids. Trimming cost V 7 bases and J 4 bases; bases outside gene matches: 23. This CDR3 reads CSGTNRAGAMTSGSYNEQFF. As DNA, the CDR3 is TGCAGCGGGACTAACAGAGCGGGGGCGATGACTAGCGGGAGTTACAATGAGCAGTTCTTC.

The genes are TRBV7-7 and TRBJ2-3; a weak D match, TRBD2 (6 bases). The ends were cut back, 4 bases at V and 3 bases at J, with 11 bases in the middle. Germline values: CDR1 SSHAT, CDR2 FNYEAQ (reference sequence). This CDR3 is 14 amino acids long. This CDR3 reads CASSSSAGTDTQYF. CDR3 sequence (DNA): TGTGCCAGCAGCTCCTCGGCGGGAACAGATACGCAGTATTTT. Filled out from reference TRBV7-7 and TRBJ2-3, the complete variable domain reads GAGVSQSPRYKVTKRGQDVTLRCDPISSHATLYWYQQALGQGPEFLTYFNYEAQPDKSGLPSDRFSAERPEGSISTLTIQRTEQRDSAMYRCASSSSAGTDTQYFGPGTRLTVL.